A selection of T cell receptor beta chains follows, all from one sample in a study of blood T cell repertoires in COVID-19. TCRdb's copy holds only in-frame clones and misses some; the assay was immunoSEQ multiplex PCR. Of about 110,000 clones listed, roughly 88% are singletons. The sample was peripheral blood. The receptors come from a man aged 50 or older with active or convalescent COVID-19. Both conserved end residues are part of each CDR3. A D gene is named only where the DNA matches it firmly. Clone size is stated in some rows and not others, as once, few, many or a class when expanded.

clone size | J gene | D gene | V gene | CDR3 DNA | CDR3 protein
. | TRBJ1-1 | . | TRBV9 | TGTGCCAGCAGCGTCCGCGGGGACTTTGAAGCTTTCTTT | CASSVRGDFEAFF
. | TRBJ2-3 | . | TRBV2 | TGTGCCAGCAGTGGGGAGTTCACGCAGTATTTT | CASSGEFTQYF
once | TRBJ1-6 | . | TRBV30 | TGTGCCTGGAGCCGGGCTCGGGAGTCACCCCTCCACTTT | CAWSRARESPLHF
. | TRBJ2-7 | TRBD1 | TRBV5-4 | TGTGCCAGCAGACCTAGGACAGGGGGCGATAGCTCCTACGAGCAGTACTTC | CASRPRTGGDSSYEQYF
. | TRBJ1-1 | . | TRBV6-6 | TGTGCCAGCAGTGGGTCTTGGGGGGTGAACACTGAAGCTTTCTTT | CASSGSWGVNTEAFF
. | TRBJ2-3 | . | TRBV30 | TGTGCCTGGGCAGGGGTGACAGCAGATACGCAGTATTTT | CAWAGVTADTQYF
. | TRBJ2-3 | . | TRBV12-3/TRBV12-4 | TGTGCCAGCAGTTCAGGGATAGATACGCAGTATTTT | CASSSGIDTQYF
once | TRBJ2-7 | TRBD2 | TRBV7-9 | TGTGCCAGCAGCCCGTGGACTAGCGGGGGATACGAGCAGTACTTC | CASSPWTSGGYEQYF
. | TRBJ2-3 | . | TRBV27 | TGTGCCAGCACCTCTACCGCAGATACGCAGTATTTT | CASTSTADTQYF
. | TRBJ1-5 | . | TRBV30 | TGTGCCTGGAGTTCGACTCTTACAGACAGGAGAGATCAGCCCCAGCATTTT | CAWSSTLTDRRDQPQHF
. | TRBJ1-3 | . | TRBV10-3 | TGTGCCATCAGTGAGTCGGAGGCGGGGCGGGGGAACACCATATATTTT | CAISESEAGRGNTIYF
. | TRBJ2-2 | TRBD1 | TRBV25-1 | TGTGCCAGTTCAGACAGGGGGGCCGGGGAGCTGTTTTTT | CASSDRGAGELFF
. | TRBJ1-4 | TRBD1 | TRBV6-5 | TGTGCCAGCAGCCCCTACGATTACAGGGGCGAAAAACTGTTTTTT | CASSPYDYRGEKLFF
. | TRBJ2-1 | TRBD2 | TRBV7-2 | TGTGCCAGCAGCTTAGGGAGCGGGGGATACTACAATGAGCAGTTCTTC | CASSLGSGGYYNEQFF
. | TRBJ1-1 | . | TRBV2 | TGTGCCAGCAGCTTTGGAGGAAACACTGAAGCTTTCTTT | CASSFGGNTEAFF
. | TRBJ1-2 | TRBD1 | TRBV2 | TGTGCCAGCAGTGAAGAGGGGACAGGGAGTGGCTACACCTTC | CASSEEGTGSGYTF
. | TRBJ1-5 | . | TRBV6-6 | TGTGCCAGCAGAGGAGGAGTTGGCCAGCCCCAGCATTTT | CASRGGVGQPQHF
. | TRBJ2-7 | TRBD2 | TRBV19 | TGTGCCAGTAGTCCTATAGCGGGAGCCTTTTACGAGCAGTACTTC | CASSPIAGAFYEQYF
once | TRBJ1-1 | . | TRBV28 | TGTGCCAGCAGTTTATCGCCAGGGGTTAAAGTGGGCACTGAAGCTTTCTTT | CASSLSPGVKVGTEAFF
once | TRBJ1-1 | . | TRBV7-9 | TGTGCCAGCAACCTTGGGGGGTCGGCATCTGAAGCTTTCTTT | CASNLGGSASEAFF
. | TRBJ2-2 | . | TRBV1 | TGCACCAGCAGCCAAGGGACTAGCGGGAGTCCCGGGGAGCTGTTTTTT | CTSSQGTSGSPGELFF
. | TRBJ2-7 | TRBD1 | TRBV27 | TGTGCCAGCAGTGCTCAGGGGGCACCAATCTACGAGCAGTACTTC | CASSAQGAPIYEQYF
. | TRBJ1-5 | TRBD1 | TRBV19 | TGTGCCAGTAGTATCCAGGGGGGCAATCAGCCCCAGCATTTT | CASSIQGGNQPQHF
. | TRBJ1-1 | . | TRBV10-3 | TGTGCCATCAGTGTGAAGGGGAAGGACACTGAAGCTTTCTTT | CAISVKGKDTEAFF
. | TRBJ2-3 | . | TRBV4-2 | TGTGCCAGCAGCCAAGCCTCGGGTAGCACAGATACGCAGTATTTT | CASSQASGSTDTQYF
once | TRBJ2-1 | TRBD2 | TRBV9 | TGTGCCAGCAGCGTAGAGACTAGCGGGACCTTCCTGGCTCGGGACAATGAGCAGTTCTTC | CASSVETSGTFLARDNEQFF
few | TRBJ2-7 | . | TRBV4-1 | TGCGCCAGCAGCCAATTGCAGAACTTCGCAGGGGAGCAGTACTTC | CASSQLQNFAGEQYF
few | TRBJ1-2 | TRBD1 | TRBV28 | TGTGCCAGCAGAGACAGGGGGCAGGTCTATGGCTACACCTTC | CASRDRGQVYGYTF
. | TRBJ2-7 | TRBD1 | TRBV7-9 | TGTGCCAGCAGCTCCGGGACAGGCTACGAGCAGTACTTC | CASSSGTGYEQYF